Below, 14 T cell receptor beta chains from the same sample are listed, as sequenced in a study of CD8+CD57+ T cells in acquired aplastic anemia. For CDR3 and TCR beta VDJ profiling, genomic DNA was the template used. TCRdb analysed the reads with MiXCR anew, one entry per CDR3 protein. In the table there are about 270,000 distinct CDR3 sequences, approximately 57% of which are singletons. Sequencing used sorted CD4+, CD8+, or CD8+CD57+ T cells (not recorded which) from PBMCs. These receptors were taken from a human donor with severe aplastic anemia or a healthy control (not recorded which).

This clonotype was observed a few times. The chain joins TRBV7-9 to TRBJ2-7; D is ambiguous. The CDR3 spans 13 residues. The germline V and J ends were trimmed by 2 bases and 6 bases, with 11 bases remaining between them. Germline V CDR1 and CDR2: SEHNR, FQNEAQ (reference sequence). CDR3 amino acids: CASSLLSDSEQYF. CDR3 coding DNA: TGTGCCAGCAGCTTACTATCCGACTCCGAGCAGTACTTC.

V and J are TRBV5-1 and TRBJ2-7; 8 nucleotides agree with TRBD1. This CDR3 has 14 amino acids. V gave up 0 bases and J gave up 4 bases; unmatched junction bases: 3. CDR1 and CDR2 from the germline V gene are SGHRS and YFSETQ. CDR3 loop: CASSLGTGQYEQYF. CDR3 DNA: TGCGCCAGCAGCTTGGGGACAGGGCAATACGAGCAGTACTTC.

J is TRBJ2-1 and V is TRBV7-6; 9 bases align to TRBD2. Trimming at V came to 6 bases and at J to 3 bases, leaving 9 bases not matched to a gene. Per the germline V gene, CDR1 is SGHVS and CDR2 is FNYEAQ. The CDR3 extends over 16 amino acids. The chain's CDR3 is CASSLSGGQFYNEQFF. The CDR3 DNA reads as TGTGCCAGCAGTCTTAGCGGGGGCCAATTCTACAATGAGCAGTTCTTC.

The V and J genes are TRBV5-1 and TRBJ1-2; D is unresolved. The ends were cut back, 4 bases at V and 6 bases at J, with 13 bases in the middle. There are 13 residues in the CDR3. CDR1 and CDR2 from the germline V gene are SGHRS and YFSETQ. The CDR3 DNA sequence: TGCGCCAGCAGCCAAGATGTCCTGGATGGCTACACCTTC. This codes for CASSQDVLDGYTF.

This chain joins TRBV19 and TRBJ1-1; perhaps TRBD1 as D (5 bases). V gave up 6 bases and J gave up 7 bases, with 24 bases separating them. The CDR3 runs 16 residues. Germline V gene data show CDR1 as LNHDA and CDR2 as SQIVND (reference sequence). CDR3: CASSPVAGNRMGEAFF. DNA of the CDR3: TGTGCCAGTAGCCCAGTAGCAGGGAACCGCATGGGTGAAGCTTTCTTT.

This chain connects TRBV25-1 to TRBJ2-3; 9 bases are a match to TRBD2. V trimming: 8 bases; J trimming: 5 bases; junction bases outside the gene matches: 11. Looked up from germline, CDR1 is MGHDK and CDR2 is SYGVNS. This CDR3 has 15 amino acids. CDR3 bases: TGTGCCAGCCGCCTCGGGACTAGCACTTTAGATACGCAGTATTTT. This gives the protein CASRLGTSTLDTQYF.

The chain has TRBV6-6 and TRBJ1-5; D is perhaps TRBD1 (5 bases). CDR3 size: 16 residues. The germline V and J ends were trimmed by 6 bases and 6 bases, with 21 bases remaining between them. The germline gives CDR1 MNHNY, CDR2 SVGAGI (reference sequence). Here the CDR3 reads CASSPTAGGTGQPQHF. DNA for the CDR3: TGTGCCAGCAGCCCAACCGCCGGGGGTACGGGTCAGCCCCAGCATTTT.

The DNA for the CDR3 is TGCAGTGCAAAGACCCTCGGTCCTACCGAGTTCTTC. It specifies CSAKTLGPTEFF. The chain links TRBV20-1 to TRBJ2-1; D uncertain. Germline CDR1 is DFQATT and CDR2 is SNEGSKA (reference sequence). The CDR3 is 12 residues long. Trimming took 6 bases from V and 14 from J, leaving 20 bases between them.

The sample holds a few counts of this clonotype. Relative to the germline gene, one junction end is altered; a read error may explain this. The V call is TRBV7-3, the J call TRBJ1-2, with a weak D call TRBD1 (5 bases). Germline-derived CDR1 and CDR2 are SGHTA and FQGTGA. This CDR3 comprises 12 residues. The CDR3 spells CASSLTSGGYTF. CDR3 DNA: TGTGCCAGCAGCCTAACCTCAGGGGGCTACACCTTC.

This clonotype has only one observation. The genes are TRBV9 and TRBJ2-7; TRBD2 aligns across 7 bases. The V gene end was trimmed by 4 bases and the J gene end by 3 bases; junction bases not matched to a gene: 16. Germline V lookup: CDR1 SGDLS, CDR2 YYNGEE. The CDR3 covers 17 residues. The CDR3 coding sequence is TGTGCCAGCAGCCCCTGGGGGGGGGGACCAGCCGACTACGAGCAGTACTTC. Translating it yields CASSPWGGGPADYEQYF.

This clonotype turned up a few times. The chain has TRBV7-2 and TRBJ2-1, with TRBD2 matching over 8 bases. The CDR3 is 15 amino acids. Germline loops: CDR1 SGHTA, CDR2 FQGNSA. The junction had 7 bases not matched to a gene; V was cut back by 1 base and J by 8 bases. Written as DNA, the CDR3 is TGTGCCAGCAGCTTAGATCGGGGGGGTCCGGATGAGCAGTTCTTC. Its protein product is CASSLDRGGPDEQFF. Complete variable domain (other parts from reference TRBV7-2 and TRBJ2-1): GAGVSQSPSNKVTEKGKDVELRCDPISGHTALYWYRQSLGQGLEFLIYFQGNSAPDKSGLPSDRFSAERTGGSVSTLTIQRTQQEDSAVYLCASSLDRGGPDEQFFGPGTRLTVL.

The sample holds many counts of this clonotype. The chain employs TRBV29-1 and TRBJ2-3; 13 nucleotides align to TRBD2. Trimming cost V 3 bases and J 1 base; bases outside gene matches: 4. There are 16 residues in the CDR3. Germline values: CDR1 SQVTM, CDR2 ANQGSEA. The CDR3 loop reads CSVEGGTSGGTDTQYF. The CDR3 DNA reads TGCAGCGTTGAGGGGGGGACTAGCGGGGGCACAGATACGCAGTATTTT.

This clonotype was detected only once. The CDR3 reads CASSLWIAGGGNEQYF. The DNA of the CDR3 is TGTGCCAGCAGCTTATGGATAGCGGGGGGAGGGAATGAGCAGTATTTT. V and J are TRBV7-3 and TRBJ2-3, with TRBD2 identical over 10 bases. Germline V gene data show CDR1 as SGHTA and CDR2 as FQGTGA. The CDR3 consists of 16 residues. The junction had 13 bases not matched to a gene; V was cut back by 2 bases and J by 11 bases.

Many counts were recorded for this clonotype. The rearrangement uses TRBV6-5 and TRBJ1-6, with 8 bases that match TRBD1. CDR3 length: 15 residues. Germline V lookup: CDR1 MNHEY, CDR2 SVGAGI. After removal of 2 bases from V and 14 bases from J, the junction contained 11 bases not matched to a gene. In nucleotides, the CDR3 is TGTGCCAGCAGTTACGGGCGTACAGGGGGATCGGCCCTCCACTTT. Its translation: CASSYGRTGGSALHF.